This T cell receptor (beta chain) emerged from a study of post-analysis software for immune sequencing data (dated by TCRdb to 2013 to 2016). Regarding the complete study: Relapsing-remitting, secondary progressive and progressive-relapsing multiple sclerosis were recorded as disease courses, and subtype annotation was lacking for some patients. The patient repertoires were compared against around eleven previously published healthy control repertoires obtained from donors aged roughly 6 to 28 years. A subset of samples was prepared in parallel using single-end sample barcoding, then pooled and co-amplified after Illumina adapter ligation.

Libraries were built with PCR. Reads for this sample came from an Illumina HiSeq 2500. To reduce PCR and sequencing biases, unique molecular identifiers were built into the TCR beta cDNA libraries. Some 500,000 cDNA molecules were obtained per 1 to 10 million input T cells, so each molecule approximated one T cell. The same protocol used for the earlier healthy control dataset was applied to prepare and sequence the patient libraries. Within a given batch, samples were prepared together, multiplexed and sequenced on the same HiSeq lane. The authors' analysis ran thus. Raw barcoded reads were processed with MIGEC, and single-read molecular identifier groups were discarded before consensus assembly and CDR3 extraction. VDJtools was used for post-analysis of the clonotype tables, with diversity normalized by down-sampling every dataset to the smallest sample size. To correct batch-related cross-sample contamination, repertoire overlap clustering matched CDR3 amino acid sequences but not nucleotide sequences. TCRdb redid the processing of the public reads, applying fastp at Q25 and MiXCR, and retained in-frame beta chains. Each entry merges the rows of one CDR3 protein and shows their most common DNA and genes. TCRdb, not the authors, supplied the V and J calls. The sample table shows 170,000 or so distinct CDR3 sequences, and over 25% are seen once. More than 1.3% of the sample is held by the ten biggest clonotypes.

General conclusions and limits of the study: When samples were clustered directly using the F measure, samples prepared in the same batch co-clustered strongly, which prompted a batch-effect correction. Normalized Chao1 diversity was significantly lower in multiple sclerosis patients than controls, suggesting substantial peripheral T-cell clonal expansion. The multiple sclerosis patient group was slightly younger than the control group. Significantly higher frequencies in patients than in controls were found for five TRBV segments, including TRBV5-6, TRBV5-1 and TRBV20-1.

This clonotype was picked up a small number of times. Its cognate antigen has yet to be identified. Base qualities are missing; no much larger clone stands one base away. TCR beta repertoires were profiled from peripheral blood of 13 young patients with multiple sclerosis to demonstrate the VDJtools post-analysis software. The patients with multiple sclerosis were children and adolescents between about 6 and 17 years of age. The CDR3 has 19 amino acids, counting the end cysteine and phenylalanine. Only CDR3 DNA is held: 57 bases, read in frame from base 1. The specimen sequenced was blood. This clonotype was obtained from a girl aged 5 to 17 with multiple sclerosis. The sequence links TRBV21-1 to TRBJ2-6; the table's D call, TRBD1, was not checked against the DNA. TRBV21-1 is a known pseudogene. The DNA reads TGTGCCAGCAGCCCCTGGGGGACGACAGACCCCTCTGGGGCCAACGTCCTGACTTTC. Its coded protein is CASSPWGTTDPSGANVLTF.